The 22 T cell receptor beta chains presented below share a single source sample, sequenced in a study of regulatory T cells in long-lasting Graves disease. Documented time point: persistent/refractory GD, antithyroid drugs over 5 years with positive TRAb. RNA extracted from PBMCs served as the sequencing template. Researchers made TCR beta libraries by using iRepertoire HTBI primers and running Arm-PCR on CDR3 regions. A single record per CDR3 protein comes from TCRdb applying MiXCR to the multiplex PCR reads. The profile covers around 400,000 distinct CDR3 sequences, with roughly a fifth appearing a single time and roughly an eighth taken by the ten largest. The sequencing used peripheral blood mononuclear cells (PBMCs), collected when the disease was refractory, from a patient treated with antithyroid drugs. The source is a female donor with Graves disease.

The chain recombines TRBV20-1 with TRBJ2-2; 9 bases match TRBD2. Per the germline V gene, CDR1 is DFQATT and CDR2 is SNEGSKA (reference sequence). The CDR3 is made up of 16 amino acids. Trimming took 4 bases from V and 3 from J; bases not matched to a gene: 9. CDR3 residues: CSAIPSGKRYTGELFF. DNA for the CDR3: TGCAGTGCTATCCCTAGCGGGAAAAGGTACACCGGGGAGCTGTTTTTT.

The chain carries TRBV5-1 and TRBJ2-2; D gene uncertain. V was pared by 4 bases and J by 7 bases, with 11 bases between. Germline CDR1 and CDR2: SGHRS and YFSETQ. This CDR3 is 13 amino acids long. CDR3: CASSPPGGGELFF. The CDR3, as DNA: TGCGCCAGCAGCCCCCCAGGCGGCGGGGAGCTGTTTTTT.

V usage is TRBV9 and J usage is TRBJ2-2; possibly TRBD1 or TRBD2 for D (5 bases each). V lost 4 bases to trimming and J lost 0 bases, with 16 bases between them. Germline V gives CDR1 SGDLS, CDR2 YYNGEE. The CDR3 runs to 17 residues. The CDR3 loop reads CASSPRDGKANTGELFF. The DNA of the CDR3 is TGTGCCAGCAGCCCCCGGGACGGAAAAGCGAACACCGGGGAGCTGTTTTTT.

Concerning this clonotype: Given the absence of the conserved phenylalanine or tryptophan at the CDR3 end, a read error is likely. This chain joins TRBV5-1 and TRBJ1-3; D uncertain. The CDR3 is 16 amino acids. Germline assignment: CDR1 SGHRS and CDR2 YFSETQ. V lost 0 bases, J lost 0 bases, and 10 bases lay in between. CDR3 nucleotides: TGCGCCAGCAGCTTGGGACAAAGTAGCTCTGGAAACACCATATATCTT. This translates into CASSLGQSSSGNTIYL.

This clonotype came up many times. The chain links TRBV11-2 to TRBJ1-5, with a possible D match to TRBD1 (5 bases). Germline loops: CDR1 SGHAT, CDR2 FQNNGV. V gave up 0 bases and J gave up 5 bases, with 11 bases separating them. The CDR3 sequence is 15 residues long. CDR3 residues: CASSLDRDPHQPQHF. DNA for the CDR3: TGTGCCAGCAGCTTAGATAGGGACCCACATCAGCCCCAGCATTTT.

The chain carries TRBV12-3 or TRBV12-4 and TRBJ2-7; no firm D call. This CDR3 has 13 amino acids. Trimming removed 2 bases at V and 6 bases at J, with 11 bases between. Written as DNA, the CDR3 is TGTGCCAGCAGTTTATTCGGGTCGGGCGAGCAGTACTTC. It encodes CASSLFGSGEQYF.

This clonotype was detected a few times. CDR3 DNA: TGTGCCAGCAGCCAAGATGGACAGGGTCTGGGCGAGCAGTACTTC. Protein product: CASSQDGQGLGEQYF. The V call is TRBV3-1, the J call TRBJ2-7; 8 bases line up with TRBD1. V lost 0 bases to trimming and J lost 6 bases; unmatched junction nucleotides: 7. Germline values: CDR1 LGHDT, CDR2 YNNKEL (reference sequence). CDR3 length: 15 amino acids.

This clonotype was observed at least ten times. This chain uses TRBV24-1 with TRBJ1-2; TRBD1 agrees at 8 bases. The ends lost 3 bases at V and 8 bases at J; junction bases unmatched: 7. The germline V gene encodes CDR1 KGHDR and CDR2 SFDVKD. This CDR3 contains 14 residues. CDR3 nucleotides: TGTGCCACCAGTGATCCGGACAGGGCTTACGGCTACACCTTC. It is translated as CATSDPDRAYGYTF.

This clonotype occurred a few times. The chain joins TRBV2 to TRBJ2-2; TRBD2 aligns across 9 bases. This CDR3 contains 15 residues. CDR1 and CDR2 (germline): SNHLY, FYNNEI. J lost 1 base, V lost 6 bases, and 3 bases had no gene match. CDR3 sequence (DNA): TGTGCCAGCAGAGCGACTAGCGGGAACACCGGGGAGCTGTTTTTT. It translates to CASRATSGNTGELFF. Full variable domain (missing parts from reference TRBV2 and TRBJ2-2): EPEVTQTPSHQVTQMGQEVILRCVPISNHLYFYWYRQILGQKVEFLVSFYNNEISEKSEIFDDQFSVERPDGSNFTLKIRSTKLEDSAMYFCASRATSGNTGELFFGEGSRLTVL.

This chain uses TRBV6-9 with TRBJ2-3; 12 bases line up with TRBD2. The germline V gene encodes CDR1 MNHGY and CDR2 SVAAGI. Germline trimming cut 4 bases from V and 4 bases from J; bases unmatched to any gene: 6. CDR3 length: 16 amino acids. For the CDR3, the DNA is TGTGCCAGCAGTTCCCTAGCGGGAGGGTTCTCAGATACGCAGTATTTT. Translation gives CASSSLAGGFSDTQYF.

In this sample, this clonotype turned up a few times. The CDR3 coding sequence is TGTGCCAGTAGTCTCCGTCGGACAGGGGTCGACATGAACACTGAAGCTTTCTTT. This translates into CASSLRRTGVDMNTEAFF. The rearrangement links TRBV19 to TRBJ1-1; TRBD1 aligns across 9 bases. V was clipped by 5 bases and J by 0 bases; unmatched bases: 13. Germline V lookup: CDR1 LNHDA, CDR2 SQIVND (reference sequence). The length of the CDR3 is 18 residues.

The rearrangement links TRBV6-5 to TRBJ1-4; D call uncertain. Between the trimmed V and J ends, which lost 0 bases and 8 bases, there was a span of 16 bases. Germline V gene data show CDR1 as MNHEY and CDR2 as SVGAGI. The CDR3 runs to 16 residues. The CDR3 sequence: CASSYSTAGFGEKLFF. The CDR3, as DNA: TGTGCCAGCAGTTACTCGACGGCGGGCTTTGGAGAAAAACTGTTTTTT.

This clonotype was found once. This chain links TRBV3-1 with TRBJ2-5; no clear D gene. V was pared by 1 base and J by 5 bases, with 11 bases between. CDR3 length: 14 amino acids. CDR1 and CDR2 (germline): LGHDT, YNNKEL (reference sequence). The DNA of the CDR3 is TGTGCCAGCAGCCAAGCAGGTCAGGCGGAGACCCAGTACTTC. Translated, it gives CASSQAGQAETQYF.

The table lists this clonotype with a few counts. A much larger clone differs from this one at a single base, so this may be a read error. This chain uses TRBV28 with TRBJ1-5, with D possibly TRBD1 on 6 matching bases. CDR3 length: 16 amino acids. Germline CDR1 and CDR2: MDHEN and SYDVKM. Trimming removed 4 bases at V and 0 bases at J, with 13 bases between. The CDR3 DNA sequence: TGTGCCAGCAGTTCCGAAGGGGGGTATAGCAATCAGCCCCAGCATTTT. Translating it yields CASSSEGGYSNQPQHF. The full variable domain, in which reference TRBV28 and TRBJ1-5 provide the parts outside the CDR3, is DVKVTQSSRYLVKRTGEKVFLECVQDMDHENMFWYRQDPGLGLRLIYFSYDVKMKEKGDIPEGYSVSREKKERFSLILESASTNQTSMYLCASSSEGGYSNQPQHFGDGTRLSIL.

This clonotype was observed at least ten times. CDR3 region: CASSQRRDRDNSPLHF. The CDR3 DNA reads as TGTGCCAGCAGCCAACGCCGGGACAGGGATAATTCACCCCTCCACTTT. The chain recombines TRBV3-1 with TRBJ1-6; 9 positions match TRBD1. The CDR3 is made up of 16 amino acids. After removal of 2 bases from V and 5 bases from J, the junction contained 4 bases not matched to a gene. Germline-derived CDR1 and CDR2 are LGHDT and YNNKEL (reference sequence).

This clonotype was found a few times. This chain uses TRBV6-2 or TRBV6-3 with TRBJ1-5; maybe TRBD1 (6 bases). V lost 6 bases and J lost 6, with 12 bases in between. Germline CDR1 MNHEY, CDR2 SVGEGT. CDR3 length equals 13 residues. This CDR3 reads CASRRGGTQPQHF. CDR3 DNA: TGTGCCAGCAGGCGAGGGGGAACTCAGCCCCAGCATTTT.

The genes are TRBV11-2 and TRBJ2-5; tentatively, D is TRBD1 or TRBD2 (6 bases each). The V end lost 5 bases, the J end lost 0 bases, and 22 bases lay between the germline ends. Germline CDR1 is SGHAT and CDR2 is FQNNGV. The CDR3 is 18 amino acids. Here the CDR3 reads CASSQDRGLASYQETQYF. The CDR3 DNA reads as TGTGCCAGCAGCCAAGATCGGGGGCTAGCGTCGTACCAAGAGACCCAGTACTTC.

This clonotype was seen more than once but under ten times. This chain uses TRBV20-1 with TRBJ2-1; 7 bases line up with TRBD1. V trimming: 5 bases; J trimming: 6 bases; junction bases outside the gene matches: 10. The CDR3 covers 14 residues. CDR1 and CDR2 (germline): DFQATT, SNEGSKA (reference sequence). DNA of the CDR3: TGCAGTGCTCCGGACAGGTTAGTGTCCAATGAGCAGTTCTTC. Amino acid sequence: CSAPDRLVSNEQFF.

This clonotype was seen at least ten times. The chain carries TRBV6-1 and TRBJ1-2; 7 bases are a match to TRBD1. The CDR3 length is 14 residues. Germline CDR1 MNHNS, CDR2 SASEGT. Losses at the gene ends were 3 bases for V and 4 bases for J; bases not matched to a gene: 5. CDR3 bases: TGTGCCAGCAGTGAGAGGGGGCCTATCTATGGCTACACCTTC. This gives the protein CASSERGPIYGYTF.

This clonotype was observed at least ten times. The V gene is TRBV12-3 or TRBV12-4, the J gene TRBJ1-1; the match to TRBD1 covers 11 bases. Trimming took 4 bases from V and 4 from J; bases not matched to a gene: 5. The CDR3 is made up of 15 amino acids. CDR3 DNA sequence: TGTGCCAGCAGTTATGCCGGGACAGGGGGCACTGAAGCTTTCTTT. Encoded protein: CASSYAGTGGTEAFF.

The chain combines TRBV6-1 with TRBJ2-2; possibly TRBD2 for D (6 bases). Between the trimmed V and J ends, which lost 7 bases and 3 bases, there was a span of 18 bases. The germline CDR1 and CDR2 sequences are MNHNS and SASEGT. This CDR3 is built from 16 residues. In DNA form, the CDR3 reads TGTGCCAGCACCCTCAGTCGCGGGACTGACACCGGGGAGCTGTTTTTT. This sequence encodes CASTLSRGTDTGELFF.

This clonotype was seen ten or more times. The chain uses TRBV2 and TRBJ2-5, with 11 bases that match TRBD1. Germline V CDR1 and CDR2: SNHLY, FYNNEI. After removal of 5 bases from V and 6 bases from J, the junction contained 20 bases not matched to a gene. The CDR3 is 19 amino acids. The chain's CDR3 is CASSTTEGQDRGRRKTQYF. The CDR3 nucleotides are TGTGCCAGCAGTACGACCGAGGGCCAGGACAGGGGGCGCCGGAAGACCCAGTACTTC.